This T cell receptor beta chain originates from a study of cytomegalovirus exposure and HLA in healthy donors. Study conclusions and caveats: Trimming of TCR beta V- and J-genes showed a link, identified in a later analysis, to a missense DCLRE1C variant. The CMV antigen specificity of a few CMV-associated chains was confirmed through in vitro analysis. What was likely a sequencing artifact was a cluster of highly shared sequence variants. Immune exposure information available was restricted to CMV serostatus.

The CDR3 spans 17 residues. Trimming left V 0 bases short and J 0 bases short, with 12 bases between. Looked up from germline, CDR1 is SGDLS and CDR2 is YYNGEE. With respect to this clone: What it recognizes is unknown.

With 60 Vbeta and 13 Jbeta primers, the PCR was carried out. Assay: immunoSEQ multiplex PCR; the TCRdb copy retains only in-frame clones and omits some. The sample shows about 98,000 clones, around 72% of them seen only once. The chain recombines TRBV9 with TRBJ1-4; D unresolved. Sequenced material: PBMCs. The clonotype comes from a male donor in good health and CMV-seronegative. The CDR3 loop reads CASSVGPRVTTNEKLFF. DNA for the CDR3: TGTGCCAGCAGCGTAGGGCCGCGGGTTACAACTAATGAAAAACTGTTTTTT. Full variable domain (outside the CDR3, taken from reference TRBV9 and TRBJ1-4): DSGVTQTPKHLITATGQRVTLRCSPRSGDLSVYWYQQSLDQGLQFLIQYYNGEERAKGNILERFSAQQFPDLHSELNLSSLELGDSALYFCASSVGPRVTTNEKLFFGSGTQLSVL.